The 29 T cell receptor beta chains below were found in one sample sequenced in a study of Graves' ophthalmopathy and Graves' hyperthyroidism. The TCR beta CDR3 regions underwent amplification from RNA transcripts. RT-PCR in the first round used HTBI primers; a second-round multiplex PCR followed. Using its own MiXCR run on the multiplex PCR reads, TCRdb lists one record per CDR3 protein. The sample lists more than 1,000,000 distinct CDR3 sequences, about 35% occurring once. Input material: peripheral blood or thyroid tissue (not recorded which). The receptors were sampled from an adult man with Graves' hyperthyroidism.

In this sample, this clonotype turned up a few times. The chain uses TRBV29-1 and TRBJ2-7; 9 bases line up with TRBD1. V lost 8 bases to trimming and J lost 4 bases; unmatched junction nucleotides: 6. Germline CDR1 SQVTM, CDR2 ANQGSEA. The CDR3 is 12 amino acids. DNA of the CDR3: TGCAGCATGACAGGGGGTGGGTACGAGCAGTACTTC. This gives the protein CSMTGGGYEQYF.

To note about this clonotype: One end of the junction does not line up with germline, which may come from a read error. The gene calls are TRBV10-3 and TRBJ1-5, with 7 bases aligning to TRBD1. Germline V CDR1 and CDR2: ENHRY, SYGVKD. This CDR3 has 13 residues. The CDR3 region has the DNA TGTGCCAGCAGTACAGGGGCAGGGGAGCCCCAGCATTTT. It yields the protein CASSTGAGEPQHF.

The chain couples TRBV29-1 to TRBJ2-5; possibly TRBD2 for D (6 bases). This CDR3 is 17 amino acids long. Germline loops: CDR1 SQVTM, CDR2 ANQGSEA. The germline V and J ends were trimmed by 4 bases and 7 bases, with 28 bases remaining between them. The CDR3 spells CSVASRAGQGVTGTQYF. CDR3 sequence (DNA): TGCAGCGTTGCCAGCAGGGCGGGGCAGGGCGTAACGGGGACCCAGTACTTC.

This clonotype came up a few times. This chain connects TRBV27 to TRBJ1-2; possibly TRBD1 for D (6 bases). Germline V gene sequence: CDR1 MNHEY, CDR2 SMNVEV (reference sequence). V dropped 4 bases and J dropped 4 bases, with 16 bases sitting between them. The CDR3 is 15 amino acids. CDR3 sequence (DNA): TGTGCCAGCAGTTGGGCGTGGGGGGGCGGCTATGGCTACACCTTC. Amino acids: CASSWAWGGGYGYTF.

A remark on this clonotype: An end of the junction does not agree with germline; a read error may underlie this. The J gene is TRBJ1-6, the V gene TRBV6-6, with D possibly TRBD1 on 5 matching bases. CDR1 is MNHNY and CDR2 is SVGAGI in the germline V gene (reference sequence). The CDR3 consists of 12 residues. CDR3 in DNA: TGTGCCAGCAGTCACCAGGGTTCGTCAATCGTATTC. Protein: CASSHQGSSIVF.

This clonotype was seen ten or more times. The chain is built from TRBV11-2 and TRBJ1-1; D not resolved. V lost 7 bases, J lost 1 base, and 16 bases lay in between. Germline V lookup: CDR1 SGHAT, CDR2 FQNNGV. This CDR3 has 15 amino acids. The CDR3 here is CASTNGARRNTEAFF. Here the CDR3 DNA reads TGTGCCAGCACCAACGGCGCCAGGAGGAACACTGAAGCTTTCTTT.

This clonotype was counted between two and nine times. The chain employs TRBV6-6 and TRBJ2-7, with D possibly being TRBD1 or TRBD2 (6 bases each). Germline V gene sequence: CDR1 MNHNY, CDR2 SVGAGI (reference sequence). V was pared by 5 bases and J by 5 bases, with 16 bases between. This CDR3 has 14 amino acids. The CDR3 bases are TGTGCCAGCAGTGTTCAGAGGGGGAGGCACGAGCAGTACTTC. It is translated as CASSVQRGRHEQYF.

In this sample, this clonotype turned up many times. The V call is TRBV7-9, the J call TRBJ2-5, with TRBD2 identical over 9 bases. This CDR3 contains 15 residues. Germline loops: CDR1 SEHNR, CDR2 FQNEAQ (reference sequence). V shed 6 bases, J shed 1 base, and the junction held 6 bases outside the gene matches. CDR3 sequence (DNA): TGTGCCAGCAGACAACTAGCGGGTTTCCAAGAGACCCAGTACTTC. Amino acids: CASRQLAGFQETQYF.

The J gene is TRBJ2-7, the V gene TRBV9; the match to TRBD2 covers 13 bases. The CDR3 runs to 14 residues. Germline V gives CDR1 SGDLS, CDR2 YYNGEE. Unmatched junction bases numbered 2, after V lost 6 bases and J lost 2 bases. For the CDR3, the DNA is TGTGCCAGCACCGGACTAGCGGGAGCCTACGAGCAGTACTTC. This encodes CASTGLAGAYEQYF.

This clonotype showed up many times. This sequence joins TRBV7-2 and TRBJ2-5; D gene unclear. V was cut by 5 bases and J by 1 base, with 8 bases left in between. Germline assignment: CDR1 SGHTA and CDR2 FQGNSA. The CDR3 has 13 amino acids. CDR3 nucleotides: TGTGCCAGCAGCCCCCTCATCCAAGAGACCCAGTACTTC. It is translated as CASSPLIQETQYF.

Of note for this clonotype: A much larger clone is a single base away; this may be a read error. The V call is TRBV7-2, the J call TRBJ2-7, with D possibly being TRBD1 (6 bases). Trimming removed 8 bases from V and 3 bases from J, with 23 bases in between. The germline V gene has CDR1 SGHTA and CDR2 FQGNSA. The CDR3 is made up of 16 amino acids. This CDR3 reads CASGNPGTSGHYEQYF. For the CDR3, the DNA is TGTGCCAGCGGCAACCCGGGGACCTCGGGACACTACGAGCAGTACTTC.

The chain employs TRBV4-2 and TRBJ2-7, with 10 bases identical to TRBD2. Germline assignment: CDR1 LGHNA and CDR2 YNFKEQ. The V gene end was trimmed by 1 base and the J gene end by 7 bases; junction bases not matched to a gene: 10. This CDR3 is 16 amino acids long. CDR3 nucleotides: TGTGCCAGCAGCCAAGTATTAAGTCTAGCGGGAGTAGAGCAGTACTTC. It encodes CASSQVLSLAGVEQYF.

The CDR3: CASSPTPGGRTRANTEAFF. In DNA, the CDR3 is TGTGCCAGCAGCCCAACCCCAGGGGGGCGAACGCGGGCTAACACTGAAGCTTTCTTT. This rearrangement joins TRBV5-5 to TRBJ1-1; TRBD1 matches 7 bases. Germline trimming cut 4 bases from V and 2 bases from J; bases unmatched to any gene: 20. In germline, CDR1 is SGHKS, CDR2 YYEKEE (reference sequence). There are 19 residues in the CDR3.

The rearrangement links TRBV29-1 to TRBJ1-2, with TRBD1 matching over 10 bases. Per the germline V gene, CDR1 is SQVTM and CDR2 is ANQGSEA. This CDR3 is built from 13 residues. J lost 1 base, V lost 6 bases, and 2 bases had no gene match. CDR3 sequence reads: CSVGDRGNYGYTF. As DNA, the CDR3 is TGCAGCGTAGGGGACAGGGGTAACTATGGCTACACCTTC.

The chain has TRBV2 and TRBJ1-3; D is unclear. The CDR3 loop spans 17 amino acids. Trimming left V 1 base short and J 6 bases short, with 19 bases between. Germline V CDR1 and CDR2: SNHLY, FYNNEI. The CDR3 bases are TGTGCCAGCAGTGAAGTGGGCGTCGGATCTTACGAAAACACCATATATTTT. Encoded protein: CASSEVGVGSYENTIYF. Complete variable domain (other parts from reference TRBV2 and TRBJ1-3): EPEVTQTPSHQVTQMGQEVILRCVPISNHLYFYWYRQILGQKVEFLVSFYNNEISEKSEIFDDQFSVERPDGSNFTLKIRSTKLEDSAMYFCASSEVGVGSYENTIYFGEGSWLTVV.

CDR3 DNA: TGTGCCACCAACCAATTCTATGGCTACACCTTC. Translated, it gives CATNQFYGYTF. V usage is TRBV25-1 and J usage is TRBJ1-2; D unresolved. The CDR3 runs to 11 residues. Trimming stripped 10 bases from V and 4 bases from J, with 10 bases between. Germline CDR1 and CDR2: MGHDK and SYGVNS.

The chain carries TRBV12-3 or TRBV12-4 and TRBJ2-5; 8 bases are shared with TRBD1. V dropped 5 bases and J dropped 3; count of bases not matched to a gene: 5. The CDR3 sequence is 14 residues long. In DNA, the CDR3 is TGTGCCAGCAGTCCCACGACAGGGGAAGAGACCCAGTACTTC. Protein: CASSPTTGEETQYF.

This clonotype was seen many times. The chain is built from TRBV9 and TRBJ2-7; D possibly corresponds to TRBD2 (6 bases). Trimming removed 2 bases at V and 3 bases at J, with 15 bases between. This CDR3 region has 15 residues. CDR1 SGDLS and CDR2 YYNGEE come from the germline V gene. For the CDR3, the DNA is TGTGCCAGCAGCGTCGGAACGGGAGCGATCTACGAGCAGTACTTC. Protein: CASSVGTGAIYEQYF.

This clonotype was found many times. The gene calls are TRBV11-2 and TRBJ2-7, with 9 bases matching TRBD2. Germline CDR1 reads SGHAT; CDR2 reads FQNNGV. The CDR3 loop spans 14 amino acids. Germline trimming cut 2 bases from V and 5 bases from J; bases unmatched to any gene: 4. Here the CDR3 DNA reads TGTGCCAGCAGCTTATTTGCTAGCGGGAACGAGCAGTACTTC. Amino acids: CASSLFASGNEQYF.

This clonotype was seen many times. The chain carries TRBV12-3 or TRBV12-4 and TRBJ1-2; the D is unclear. The CDR3 sequence is 18 residues long. The ends were cut back, 2 bases at V and 0 bases at J, with 19 bases in the middle. The CDR3 nucleotides are TGTGCCAGCAGTTTACGTCTTTTGCGTCACCAACCTAACTATGGCTACACCTTC. Amino acid sequence: CASSLRLLRHQPNYGYTF.

This clonotype has ten or more counts. The V gene is TRBV7-8, the J gene TRBJ2-7; 7 bases are shared with TRBD1. CDR3 length: 14 residues. Trimming took 5 bases from V and 7 from J; bases not matched to a gene: 11. Germline V lookup: CDR1 SGHVS, CDR2 FQNEAQ. The CDR3 is CASSPLLTGREQYF. The CDR3 coding sequence is TGTGCCAGCAGCCCCTTACTGACAGGGCGGGAGCAGTACTTC.

This clonotype was counted between two and nine times. The junction shows a germline mismatch at one end, possibly a read error. This chain uses TRBV7-8 with TRBJ2-7, with 11 bases that match TRBD2. Germline V CDR1 and CDR2: SGHVS, FQNEAQ. This CDR3 comprises 16 residues. The CDR3 protein is CASSQVLAGGPYEQYF. The CDR3 DNA is TGCGCCAGCAGCCAAGTCTTAGCGGGGGGGCCCTACGAGCAGTACTTC.

This clonotype was seen more than once but under ten times. This rearrangement joins TRBV6-5 to TRBJ2-2; D may be TRBD1 (6 bases). This CDR3 contains 15 residues. Looked up from germline, CDR1 is MNHEY and CDR2 is SVGAGI. The V and J ends lost 2 bases and 1 base respectively, with 8 bases between them. CDR3 nucleotide sequence: TGTGCCAGCAGTTACCGGACAGAGAACACCGGGGAGCTGTTTTTT. It translates to CASSYRTENTGELFF.

This chain links TRBV11-2 with TRBJ2-7; D is possibly TRBD1 (8 bases). CDR1 is SGHAT, CDR2 FQNNGV, per germline. V was pared by 0 bases and J by 0 bases, with 18 bases between. This CDR3 contains 18 residues. The CDR3 reads CASSLDQGGDRSSYEQYF. The CDR3 region has the DNA TGTGCCAGCAGCTTAGATCAGGGGGGGGACAGGAGCTCCTACGAGCAGTACTTC.

This clonotype was seen many times. CDR3 sequence (DNA): TGCAGTGCTAGAGTTCTAGCGGCTTATTACGAGCAGTACTTC. Translated, it gives CSARVLAAYYEQYF. The chain employs TRBV20-1 and TRBJ2-7; 7 bases map to TRBD2. After removal of 1 base from V and 4 bases from J, the junction contained 7 bases not matched to a gene. Germline V CDR1 and CDR2: DFQATT, SNEGSKA (reference sequence). The CDR3 is made up of 14 amino acids.

This sequence joins TRBV2 and TRBJ2-6; 11 nucleotides line up with TRBD1. J gave up 4 bases and V 2 bases, and 13 bases lay outside the gene matches. This CDR3 comprises 20 residues. Germline CDR1 and CDR2: SNHLY and FYNNEI. CDR3 DNA: TGTGCCAGCAGTGAACCGGGACAGGGGGACAGGGTAAGCGGGGCCAACGTCCTGACTTTC. Translated, it gives CASSEPGQGDRVSGANVLTF.

This clonotype appeared many times. V is TRBV29-1 and J is TRBJ2-7; 11 bases line up with TRBD1. Germline V lookup: CDR1 SQVTM, CDR2 ANQGSEA. This CDR3 contains 14 residues. V was pared by 4 bases and J by 6 bases, with 8 bases of the junction left unmatched. CDR3 DNA: TGCAGCGTTGCGTGGACAGGGGGCTATGGCGAGCAGTACTTC. Translation gives CSVAWTGGYGEQYF.

This clonotype was recorded many times. V and J are TRBV9 and TRBJ2-7; 9 bases agree with TRBD1. The CDR3 totals 15 residues. J gave up 0 bases and V 2 bases, and 3 bases lay outside the gene matches. Germline-derived CDR1 and CDR2 are SGDLS and YYNGEE. The CDR3 DNA reads as TGTGCCAGCAGCGTCGGGACAGGGAGCTCCTACGAGCAGTACTTC. Its protein is CASSVGTGSSYEQYF.

The chain joins TRBV11-3 to TRBJ1-3; D unclear. The CDR3 length is 15 residues. Germline V CDR1 and CDR2: SGHNT, YENEEA. The V and J ends lost 2 bases and 3 bases respectively, with 11 bases between them. The CDR3 nucleotides read TGTGCCAGCAGCTTAAACCCGGCCGGTGGAAACACCATATATTTT. This translates into CASSLNPAGGNTIYF. Filled out from reference TRBV11-3 and TRBJ1-3, the complete variable domain reads EAGVVQSPRYKIIEKKQPVAFWCNPISGHNTLYWYLQNLGQGPELLIRYENEEAVDDSQLPKDRFSAERLKGVDSTLKIQPAELGDSAVYLCASSLNPAGGNTIYFGEGSWLTVV.